This record concerns one TCR beta chain sequence. No antigen is known for it. The sample originates from a study of blood T cells in healthy people across ages. Regarding the study as a whole: No one knew whether donors had CMV, which possibly confounded expanded clonotype changes.

Isolation recovered at least 6.5 million PBMCs from every sample. Combining a sample-barcoded 5' primer with a J-beta primer mix, a second PCR ran for roughly 7 to 12 cycles. Via MiXCR, TCRdb re-called the 5' RACE reads, giving one row per CDR3 protein. Of fewer than 800,000 distinct CDR3 sequences listed, approximately 25% are singletons. Separately, the same data were catalogued under a study of T cells of mothers and their children. That work states: Donors comprised three healthy Caucasian mothers plus their six children.

The sample taken for sequencing was blood. The sequence was collected from a boy aged 10-17 years in good health.

Here the CDR3 DNA reads TGTGCCAGCTCACCACCGGCCTGGATCGGGGAGCTGTTTTTT. Protein sequence: CASSPPAWIGELFF. V usage is TRBV18 and J usage is TRBJ2-2; D uncertain. This CDR3 has 14 residues. Germline CDR1 KGHSH, CDR2 LQKENI. V was clipped by 0 bases and J by 7 bases, with 9 bases between them.